The rows below give T cell receptor beta chains drawn from one sample of a study of vaccination effects on CD4 cells after COVID-19. Which antigens these TCRs recognize remains unknown. The protocol was immunoSEQ multiplex PCR, while the TCRdb copy is restricted to in-frame clones and leaves out a portion. The table lists tens of thousands of clones, approximately 79% of them singletons, with less than 7.5% in the top ten. Specimen: CD4+ T cells from PBMCs cultured with HCoV-OC43 spike peptides, collected before COVID-19 vaccination. All receptors derive from a human donor who received a COVID-19 vaccine. CDR3s include the opening cysteine and the closing phenylalanine or tryptophan. The D gene is left open where the match is weak. Clone sizes are given selectively: once, few, many, or a class where the clone is expanded.

clone_size: .
j_call: TRBJ2-5
v_call: TRBV4-3
cdr3_length: 14
d_call: .
cdr3_nt: TGCGCCAGCAGCCAAGATTGGGGGCAGGAGACCCAGTACTTC
cdr3_aa: CASSQDWGQETQYF

clone_size: .
j_call: TRBJ2-3
v_call: TRBV6-5
cdr3_length: 15
d_call: .
cdr3_nt: TGTGCCAGCAGTCACCGGGACGTCGGCACAGATACGCAGTATTTT
cdr3_aa: CASSHRDVGTDTQYF

clone_size: .
j_call: TRBJ2-1
v_call: TRBV5-1
cdr3_length: 15
d_call: TRBD1
cdr3_nt: TGCGCCAGCAGCCGGGACAGAAGCTCCTACAATGAGCAGTTCTTC
cdr3_aa: CASSRDRSSYNEQFF

clone_size: .
j_call: TRBJ1-1
v_call: TRBV30
cdr3_length: 12
d_call: .
cdr3_nt: TGTGCCTGGAGGCGGGGGTTAGGGAAAGCTTTCTTT
cdr3_aa: CAWRRGLGKAFF

clone_size: few
j_call: TRBJ1-1
v_call: TRBV25-1
cdr3_length: 14
d_call: .
cdr3_nt: TGTGCCAGCAGTCCCGGAGGGGGGTACACTGAAGCTTTCTTT
cdr3_aa: CASSPGGGYTEAFF

clone_size: .
j_call: TRBJ2-5
v_call: TRBV9
cdr3_length: 16
d_call: TRBD2
cdr3_nt: TGTGCCAGCAGCCCCACTAGCGGGGGGGCATGGGAGACCCAGTACTTC
cdr3_aa: CASSPTSGGAWETQYF

clone_size: .
j_call: TRBJ1-1
v_call: TRBV2
cdr3_length: 14
d_call: .
cdr3_nt: TGTGCCAGCAGTGTCGAATCTGGAGGGACTGAAGCTTTCTTT
cdr3_aa: CASSVESGGTEAFF

clone_size: .
j_call: TRBJ1-6
v_call: TRBV10-2
cdr3_length: 15
d_call: .
cdr3_nt: TGCGCCAGCAGTGCACCTAACAGGAATAATTCACCCCTCCACTTT
cdr3_aa: CASSAPNRNNSPLHF

clone_size: .
j_call: TRBJ1-4
v_call: TRBV3-1/TRBV3-2
cdr3_length: 15
d_call: .
cdr3_nt: TGTGCCAGCAGCCAAGAGGGCACAACTAATGAAAAACTGTTTTTT
cdr3_aa: CASSQEGTTNEKLFF

clone_size: .
j_call: TRBJ1-2
v_call: TRBV14
cdr3_length: 13
d_call: .
cdr3_nt: TGTGCCAGCAGCCTTCAGGGGACCTATGGCTACACCTTC
cdr3_aa: CASSLQGTYGYTF

clone_size: .
j_call: TRBJ1-1
v_call: TRBV5-1
cdr3_length: 14
d_call: .
cdr3_nt: TGCGCCAGCAGCTTAGCAGTACAGACAGAAGAAGCTTTCTTT
cdr3_aa: CASSLAVQTEEAFF